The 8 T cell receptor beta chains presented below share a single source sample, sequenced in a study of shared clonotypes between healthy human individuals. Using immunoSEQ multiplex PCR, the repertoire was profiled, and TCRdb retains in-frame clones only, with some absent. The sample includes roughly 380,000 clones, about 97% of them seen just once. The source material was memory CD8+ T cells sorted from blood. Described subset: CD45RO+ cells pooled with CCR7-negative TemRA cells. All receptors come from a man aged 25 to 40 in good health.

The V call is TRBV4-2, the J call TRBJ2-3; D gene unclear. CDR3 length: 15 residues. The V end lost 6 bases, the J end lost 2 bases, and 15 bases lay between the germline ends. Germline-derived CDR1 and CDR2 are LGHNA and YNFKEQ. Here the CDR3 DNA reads TGTGCCAGCAGAAAACGCCAACTAAACACAGATACGCAGTATTTT. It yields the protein CASRKRQLNTDTQYF.

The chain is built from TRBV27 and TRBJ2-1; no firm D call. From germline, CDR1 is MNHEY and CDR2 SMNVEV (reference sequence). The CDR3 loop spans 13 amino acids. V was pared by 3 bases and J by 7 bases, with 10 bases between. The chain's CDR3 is CASSFLPGNEQFF. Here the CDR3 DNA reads TGTGCCAGCAGTTTCCTCCCAGGAAATGAGCAGTTCTTC.

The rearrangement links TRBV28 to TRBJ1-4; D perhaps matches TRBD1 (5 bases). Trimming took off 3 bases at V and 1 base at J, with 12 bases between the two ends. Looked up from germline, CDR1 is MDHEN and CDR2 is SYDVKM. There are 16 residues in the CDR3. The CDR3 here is CASSLASGRTNEKLFF. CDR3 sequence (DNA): TGTGCCAGCAGTTTGGCCTCAGGGAGAACTAATGAAAAACTGTTTTTT.

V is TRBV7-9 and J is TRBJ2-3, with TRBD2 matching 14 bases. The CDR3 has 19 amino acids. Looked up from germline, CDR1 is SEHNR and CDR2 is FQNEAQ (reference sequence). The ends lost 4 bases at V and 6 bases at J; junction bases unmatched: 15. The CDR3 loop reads CASSSPVAGTSGSGDTQYF. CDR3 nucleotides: TGTGCCAGCAGCTCCCCGGTGGCCGGGACTAGCGGGAGTGGGGATACGCAGTATTTT.

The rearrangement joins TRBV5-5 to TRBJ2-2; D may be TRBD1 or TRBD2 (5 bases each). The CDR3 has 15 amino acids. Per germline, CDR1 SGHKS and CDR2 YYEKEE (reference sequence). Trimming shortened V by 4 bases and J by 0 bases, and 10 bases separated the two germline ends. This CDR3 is CASSRGRTNTGELFF. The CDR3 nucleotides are TGTGCCAGCAGCAGGGGACGTACGAACACCGGGGAGCTGTTTTTT.

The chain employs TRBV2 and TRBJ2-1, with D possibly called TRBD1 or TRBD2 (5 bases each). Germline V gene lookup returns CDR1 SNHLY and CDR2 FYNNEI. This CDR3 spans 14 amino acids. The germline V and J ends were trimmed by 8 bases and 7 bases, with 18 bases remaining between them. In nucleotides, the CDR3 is TGTGCCAGCCGTCGGACACTAGTCGGGAATGAGCAGTTCTTC. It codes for CASRRTLVGNEQFF.

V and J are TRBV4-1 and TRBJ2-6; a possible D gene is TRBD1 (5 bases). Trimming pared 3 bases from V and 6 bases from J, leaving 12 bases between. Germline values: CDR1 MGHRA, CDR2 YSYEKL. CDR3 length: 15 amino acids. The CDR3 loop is CASSQYRREANVLTF. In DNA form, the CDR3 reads TGCGCCAGCAGCCAGTACAGGAGAGAGGCCAACGTCCTGACTTTC.

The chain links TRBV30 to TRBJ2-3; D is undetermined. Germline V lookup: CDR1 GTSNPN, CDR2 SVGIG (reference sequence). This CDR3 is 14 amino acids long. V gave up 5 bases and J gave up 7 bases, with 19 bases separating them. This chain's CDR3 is CAWASADGGNTQYF. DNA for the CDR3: TGTGCCTGGGCGTCCGCGGACGGTGGGAATACGCAGTATTTT.